What follows are 10 T cell receptor beta chains derived from one specimen sequenced in a study of OX40 agonist ivuxolimab in advanced cancers. Assay: immunoSEQ multiplex PCR; the TCRdb copy retains only in-frame clones and omits some. The table records tens of thousands of clones, 80% to 95% of them present only once. Sequencing used CD4+ or CD8+ T cells sorted from blood, obtained in a trial of the OX40 agonist ivuxolimab. The source is an adult with an advanced solid tumor such as melanoma, head and neck, liver or kidney cancer.

This clone appeared a single time. The chain carries TRBV25-1 and TRBJ2-5, with TRBD2 identical over 8 bases. Germline CDR1 and CDR2: MGHDK and SYGVNS. The CDR3 is made up of 16 amino acids. After removal of 2 bases from V and 5 bases from J, the junction contained 10 bases not matched to a gene. CDR3 nucleotides: TGTGCCAGCAGTGAACCCCCCCAACTAGCGGAGGAGACCCAGTACTTC. Amino acid sequence: CASSEPPQLAEETQYF.

The J gene is TRBJ2-5, the V gene TRBV6-7; 11 bases are shared with TRBD2. TRBV6-7 is an ORF, with its function uncertain. This CDR3 has 16 amino acids. Trimming cost V 6 bases and J 1 base; bases outside gene matches: 7. The CDR3 coding sequence is TGTGCCAGCAGCCAATTAGCGGGAGGGCCCCAAGAGACCCAGTACTTC. Residues: CASSQLAGGPQETQYF.

The gene calls are TRBV6-5 and TRBJ1-3; D gene ambiguous. Germline CDR1 and CDR2: MNHEY and SVGAGI. Trimming removed 6 bases from V and 4 bases from J, with 4 bases in between. This CDR3 has 11 residues. This chain's CDR3 is CASRSGNTIYF. As DNA, the CDR3 is TGTGCCAGCAGATCAGGAAACACCATATATTTT.

The sample holds one count of this clone. V usage is TRBV6-5 and J usage is TRBJ1-1, with 9 bases identical to TRBD1. This CDR3 spans 15 amino acids. Germline trimming cut 5 bases from V and 4 bases from J; bases unmatched to any gene: 8. Germline assignment: CDR1 MNHEY and CDR2 SVGAGI. CDR3 loop: CASSPSGTGFTEAFF. CDR3 sequence (DNA): TGTGCCAGCAGTCCGTCCGGGACAGGGTTCACTGAAGCTTTCTTT.

The V call is TRBV27, the J call TRBJ2-3; D is unclear. The V gene lost 6 bases and the J gene lost 0 bases, with 16 bases spanning the gap. This CDR3 contains 16 residues. Germline V gene sequence: CDR1 MNHEY, CDR2 SMNVEV (reference sequence). CDR3 in amino acids: CASRSSGLTSTDTQYF. CDR3 in DNA: TGTGCCAGCAGGTCTTCCGGCCTCACTAGCACAGATACGCAGTATTTT.

This chain joins TRBV9 and TRBJ2-1; TRBD1 aligns across 7 bases. The V segment lost 0 bases and the J segment 5 bases; nucleotides outside the gene matches: 5. This CDR3 has 15 amino acids. Germline V gene data show CDR1 as SGDLS and CDR2 as YYNGEE. CDR3 nucleotides: TGTGCCAGCAGCGTAGACAGGGGCTCAGACAATGAGCAGTTCTTC. Protein: CASSVDRGSDNEQFF.

The V and J genes are TRBV5-6 and TRBJ2-5; 9 bases fit TRBD1. The junction had 12 bases not matched to a gene; V was cut back by 6 bases and J by 6 bases. CDR3 length: 15 residues. The germline V gene has CDR1 SGHDT and CDR2 YYEEEE. CDR3 sequence reads: CASTTGQGPGKTQYF. DNA for the CDR3: TGTGCCAGCACCACGGGACAGGGACCGGGAAAGACCCAGTACTTC.

The chain is built from TRBV11-2 and TRBJ2-7, with D perhaps TRBD2 (6 bases). Trimming shortened V by 8 bases and J by 5 bases, and 22 bases separated the two germline ends. The length of the CDR3 is 15 residues. The germline V gene has CDR1 SGHAT and CDR2 FQNNGV. The CDR3 DNA follows: TGTGCCAGCTCAGCTCGGGGAGGCGGGGCCAACGAGCAGTACTTC. As protein: CASSARGGGANEQYF.

The V gene is TRBV5-6, the J gene TRBJ2-2; no firm D call. The CDR3 extends over 14 amino acids. Per the germline V gene, CDR1 is SGHDT and CDR2 is YYEEEE. V lost 4 bases, J lost 1 base, and 8 bases lay in between. The CDR3 region has the DNA TGTGCCAGCAGCGTGGGCAGGAACACCGGGGAGCTGTTTTTT. Translating it yields CASSVGRNTGELFF.

In its sample, this clone was seen once. The chain combines TRBV27 with TRBJ2-5, with 9 nucleotides matching TRBD2. This CDR3 region has 14 residues. V dropped 4 bases and J dropped 5; count of bases not matched to a gene: 5. Germline CDR1 is MNHEY and CDR2 is SMNVEV (reference sequence). CDR3 bases: TGTGCCAGCAGTTGGGGCGGGAGGGGGGAGACCCAGTACTTC. Protein: CASSWGGRGETQYF.